These T cell receptor beta chains were read from a single sample in a study of Graves' ophthalmopathy and Graves' hyperthyroidism. TCRdb re-analysed the multiplex PCR reads in MiXCR, keeping a single row per CDR3 protein. The data contain about 740,000 distinct CDR3 sequences, roughly 41% of them singletons. Material for sequencing was peripheral blood. These receptors came from an adult man with Graves' ophthalmopathy. CDR3s include the opening cysteine and the closing phenylalanine or tryptophan. Each record gives: D gene, J gene, V gene, clone size, CDR3 protein, CDR3 DNA. A D gene is named only where the DNA matches it firmly. A clone size is listed for some rows: how often the clone was seen (once, few, many), or a class if it is expanded.

>TRBD1|TRBJ1-5|TRBV24-1|.
CASSRDREAQHF
TGTGCCAGCAGTCGGGACAGGGAAGCCCAGCATTTT
>.|TRBJ2-3|TRBV2|many
CASKREGSTDTQYF
TGTGCCAGCAAGAGAGAGGGGAGCACAGATACGCAGTATTTT
>.|TRBJ1-1|TRBV5-4|few
CASSHEQGGITEAFF
TGTGCCAGCAGCCATGAACAGGGAGGAATCACTGAAGCTTTCTTT
>.|TRBJ2-7|TRBV29-1|many
CSVEGTVGNEQYF
TGCAGCGTCGAGGGGACGGTGGGAAACGAGCAGTACTTC
>TRBD1|TRBJ1-6|TRBV7-9|.
CASSITGGYYNSPLHF
TGTGCCAGCAGCATAACAGGGGGTTACTATAATTCACCCCTCCACTTT
>.|TRBJ1-1|TRBV20-1|.
CSAESGETEAFF
TGCAGTGCGGAGAGTGGGGAAACTGAGGCTTTCTTT
>TRBD1|TRBJ2-7|TRBV7-2|once
CASSRTGGREQYF
TGTGCCAGCAGCCGGACAGGGGGGAGGGAGCAGTACTTC
>.|TRBJ2-7|TRBV29-1|many
CSVEDSTSEQYF
TGCAGCGTTGAGGACAGTACTTCCGAGCAGTACTTC
>.|TRBJ2-7|TRBV6-6|.
CASSNADEQYF
TGTGCCAGCAGTAATGCTGACGAGCAGTACTTC
>.|TRBJ1-1|TRBV4-2|once
CASSQEVGQEAFF
TGTGCCAGCAGCCAAGAGGTTGGTCAAGAAGCTTTCTTT
>.|TRBJ1-1|TRBV11-2|.
CASSLTGGAGMNTEAFF
TGTGCCAGCAGCCTCACGGGGGGGGCCGGGATGAACACTGAAGCTTTCTTT
>.|TRBJ2-5|TRBV10-3|many
CASSQDSLGTQYF
TGTGCCAGCAGTCAGGACTCCCTCGGGACCCAGTACTTC
>.|TRBJ1-5|TRBV10-3|many
CAISDRRNQPQHF
TGTGCCATCAGTGACAGGCGCAATCAGCCCCAGCATTTT
>.|TRBJ2-7|TRBV9|.
CASSRAGTYEQYF
TGTGCCAGCAGCCGGGCCGGTACCTACGAGCAGTACTTC